These 12 T cell receptor beta chains share one sample of origin, sequenced in a study of Tregs in tolerant kidney transplant recipients. For these receptors, no antigen is known. Assay: immunoSEQ multiplex PCR; the TCRdb copy retains only in-frame clones and omits some. Among approximately 45,000 clones listed, around 95% were seen once. Input material: Tregs from blood cultured with allogeneic cells. The receptors come from a human donor in good health.

In this sample, this clone turned up once. This chain uses TRBV6-6 with TRBJ2-5; weak D call: TRBD1 (6 bases). The CDR3 contains 14 residues. V lost 2 bases and J 10 bases, leaving 17 bases between the germline ends. Germline V CDR1 and CDR2: MNHNY, SVGAGI (reference sequence). CDR3 DNA sequence: TGTGCCAGCAGTTACGTGGGGGCCAACCCGGACCAGTACTTC. This encodes CASSYVGANPDQYF.

The rearrangement links TRBV15 to TRBJ1-2; 7 positions agree with TRBD1. The germline CDR1 and CDR2 sequences are LNHNV and YYDKDF (reference sequence). This CDR3 is built from 15 residues. Trimming at V came to 3 bases and at J to 0 bases, leaving 4 bases not matched to a gene. CDR3 DNA sequence: TGTGCCACCAGCAGGACAGGGTTGGCTAACTATGGCTACACCTTC. This gives the protein CATSRTGLANYGYTF. The variable domain in full, with the rest retrieved from reference TRBV15 and TRBJ1-2, is DAMVIQNPRYQVTQFGKPVTLSCSQTLNHNVMYWYQQKSSQAPKLLFHYYDKDFNNEADTPDNFQSRRPNTSFCFLDIRSPGLGDTAMYLCATSRTGLANYGYTFGSGTRLTVV.

The rearrangement joins TRBV2 to TRBJ2-7; the D gene is possibly TRBD2 (5 bases). V was cut by 4 bases and J by 12 bases, with 22 bases left in between. The germline V gene encodes CDR1 SNHLY and CDR2 FYNNEI. There are 14 residues in the CDR3. CDR3 in DNA: TGTGCCAGCAGTGGAGGGCGGACCCCGGATGGCTCGTACTTC. Its protein is CASSGGRTPDGSYF.

The rearrangement uses TRBV5-1 and TRBJ1-1; no clear D gene. The germline V gene encodes CDR1 SGHRS and CDR2 YFSETQ. CDR3 length: 16 amino acids. Trimming removed 4 bases from V and 1 base from J, with 17 bases in between. CDR3 DNA sequence: TGCGCCAGCAGCCCGACTCTAGGACGGGCGAACACTGAAGCTTTCTTT. Its translation is CASSPTLGRANTEAFF.

The gene calls are TRBV6-6 and TRBJ1-2; no clear D gene. Between the trimmed V and J ends, which lost 2 bases and 9 bases, there was a span of 16 bases. Germline values: CDR1 MNHNY, CDR2 SVGAGI (reference sequence). There are 14 residues in the CDR3. The DNA for the CDR3 is TGTGCCAGCAGTTACCGGAGGCCTAGGGATAGCTACACCTTC. It codes for CASSYRRPRDSYTF.

The chain uses TRBV10-1 and TRBJ2-1; D might be TRBD2 (6 bases). In germline, CDR1 is WNHNN, CDR2 SYGVQD (reference sequence). The CDR3 consists of 11 residues. V was shortened by 0 bases and J by 13 bases, with 7 bases between the two germline ends. The CDR3 sequence: CASSESGLQFF. Written as DNA, the CDR3 is TGCGCCAGCAGTGAGTCGGGACTTCAGTTCTTC.

This rearrangement joins TRBV27 to TRBJ1-6; a possible D gene is TRBD1 (5 bases). In germline, CDR1 is MNHEY, CDR2 SMNVEV (reference sequence). V was pared by 3 bases and J by 8 bases, with 8 bases between. CDR3 length: 13 amino acids. CDR3 loop: CASSFLGDSPLHF. The CDR3 nucleotides read TGTGCCAGCAGTTTCCTGGGGGATTCACCCCTCCACTTT.

The rearrangement joins TRBV2 to TRBJ2-3; a weak D match, TRBD1 (6 bases). From germline, CDR1 is SNHLY and CDR2 FYNNEI. V lost 2 bases and J lost 0, with 12 bases in between. This CDR3 contains 16 residues. The DNA for the CDR3 is TGTGCCAGCAGTGAAACAGGGAGACCTAGCACAGATACGCAGTATTTT. It encodes CASSETGRPSTDTQYF. Drawing the rest from reference TRBV2 and TRBJ2-3, the complete variable domain is EPEVTQTPSHQVTQMGQEVILRCVPISNHLYFYWYRQILGQKVEFLVSFYNNEISEKSEIFDDQFSVERPDGSNFTLKIRSTKLEDSAMYFCASSETGRPSTDTQYFGPGTRLTVL.

J is TRBJ2-1 and V is TRBV11-3, with a weak D call TRBD1 (5 bases). The CDR3 has 13 residues. Trimming left V 5 bases short and J 8 bases short, with 13 bases between. CDR1 SGHNT and CDR2 YENEEA come from the germline V gene. DNA for the CDR3: TGTGCCAGCAGCCACAAACAGGAGCATGAGCAGTTCTTC. Protein product: CASSHKQEHEQFF.

The chain joins TRBV5-4 to TRBJ2-5, with D maybe TRBD1 (5 bases). Trimming took 5 bases from V and 3 from J, leaving 14 bases between them. Germline CDR1 reads SGHNT; CDR2 reads YYREEE (reference sequence). The CDR3 sequence is 14 residues long. CDR3 DNA: TGTGCCAGCAGGGGTTGGGGCGCGGAAGAGACCCAGTACTTC. Translation gives CASRGWGAEETQYF.

This rearrangement joins TRBV6-7 to TRBJ2-7, with 11 bases fitting TRBD2. TRBV6-7 is an ORF; its function is uncertain. This CDR3 is built from 15 residues. V was pared by 0 bases and J by 6 bases, with 4 bases of the junction left unmatched. The CDR3 DNA is TGTGCCAGCAGTTACTCGCCTAGCGGGGGGATCGAGCAGTACGTC. Protein product: CASSYSPSGGIEQYV.

The gene calls are TRBV6-5 and TRBJ2-3, with 14 bases identical to TRBD2. Germline lookup yields CDR1 MNHEY and CDR2 SVGAGI. The CDR3 sequence is 16 residues long. The V segment lost 4 bases and the J segment 6 bases; nucleotides outside the gene matches: 6. CDR3 region: CASSSGLAGVSDTQYF. The CDR3 coding sequence is TGTGCCAGCAGTTCGGGACTAGCGGGAGTCAGCGATACGCAGTATTTT.